The 31 T cell receptor beta chains presented below share a single source sample, sequenced in a study of breast tumors, draining lymph nodes, adjacent tissues. Samples came from axillary lymph nodes draining the breast cancer. A single record per CDR3 protein comes from TCRdb applying MiXCR to the multiplex PCR reads. This table has about 180,000 distinct CDR3 sequences, 33% appearing once. The specimen sequenced was axillary lymph node tissue. The receptors here all came from a female donor with breast cancer. Some clones in this sample may be carry-over from other donors' samples.

This clonotype was counted at least ten times. V gene TRBV20-1 combines with J gene TRBJ1-3; the D gene is possibly TRBD1 (5 bases). This CDR3 region has 16 residues. V was cut by 4 bases and J by 3 bases, with 19 bases left in between. Germline V gene sequence: CDR1 DFQATT, CDR2 SNEGSKA (reference sequence). The CDR3 region is CSANGAPERNGNTIYF. The CDR3 DNA is TGCAGTGCTAATGGGGCGCCGGAAAGGAATGGAAACACCATATATTTT.

This clonotype was seen at least ten times. The rearrangement uses TRBV5-6 and TRBJ2-6; 8 bases align to TRBD1. The junction had 2 bases not matched to a gene; V was cut back by 0 bases and J by 0 bases. CDR1 and CDR2 from the germline V gene are SGHDT and YYEEEE. This CDR3 region has 17 residues. CDR3 loop: CASSLVRGPSGANVLTF. The DNA of the CDR3 is TGTGCCAGCAGCTTGGTCAGGGGGCCCTCTGGGGCCAACGTCCTGACTTTC.

This clonotype appeared many times. The rearrangement links TRBV6-5 to TRBJ2-7, with 9 bases matching TRBD1. V trimming: 9 bases; J trimming: 5 bases; junction bases outside the gene matches: 14. CDR1 is MNHEY, CDR2 SVGAGI, per germline. CDR3 length: 15 amino acids. The CDR3 nucleotides are TGTGCCAGTAAACTTGACCCCGGGACAGGGCACGAGCAGTACTTC. Amino acid sequence: CASKLDPGTGHEQYF.

Of note for this clonotype: With a much larger clone just one base away, this may be a read error. The genes are TRBV10-3 and TRBJ2-3; TRBD2 aligns across 11 bases. The CDR3 is made up of 16 amino acids. CDR1 ENHRY and CDR2 SYGVKD come from the germline V gene. The CDR3 nucleotides are TGTGCCAGCAGTTCCCTTAGCGGGGGGGCACCAGATACGCAGTATTTT. It specifies CASSSLSGGAPDTQYF.

At least ten counts were recorded for this clonotype. A junction boundary mismatches the germline segment, possibly from a read error. J is TRBJ2-7 and V is TRBV20-1, with 9 bases identical to TRBD1. The CDR3 length is 16 residues. Germline assignment: CDR1 DFQATT and CDR2 SNEGSKA (reference sequence). Here the CDR3 DNA reads TGCAGTGCGAGAGAGTTCGGTGGACAGGGGATAAACGAGCAGTACTTC. Translation: CSAREFGGQGINEQYF.

This clonotype showed up many times. CDR3 coding DNA: TGTGCCAGCAGCTCCCAAGGTCGGGAGTATGGCTACACCTTC. This encodes CASSSQGREYGYTF. This sequence joins TRBV6-2 or TRBV6-3 and TRBJ1-2; D is undetermined. V shed 6 bases and J shed 5 bases, with 16 bases lying between them. In germline, CDR1 is MNHEY, CDR2 SVGEGT. CDR3 size: 14 residues.

This clonotype was seen at least ten times. The chain combines TRBV20-1 with TRBJ2-5; D might be TRBD1 (6 bases). V lost 0 bases and J lost 5, with 22 bases in between. Germline CDR1 reads DFQATT; CDR2 reads SNEGSKA (reference sequence). The CDR3 is 17 amino acids. The CDR3 protein is CSARDLTGYSPGETQYF. The CDR3 DNA reads as TGCAGTGCTAGAGATTTAACAGGGTACTCCCCGGGGGAGACCCAGTACTTC.

In this sample, this clonotype turned up many times. CDR3 sequence reads: CATSAGGGADTDTQYF. DNA for the CDR3: TGTGCCACCAGTGCCGGCGGGGGCGCCGACACAGATACGCAGTATTTT. This chain joins TRBV24-1 and TRBJ2-3, with a tentative D call TRBD2 (7 bases). The CDR3 is 16 residues long. Germline CDR1 KGHDR, CDR2 SFDVKD. V was pared by 5 bases and J by 2 bases, with 16 bases between.

The sample holds many counts of this clonotype. The CDR3 nucleotides are TGCAGTGCTAGCCAGGATACTAACTATGGCTACACCTTC. It specifies CSASQDTNYGYTF. The chain uses TRBV20-1 and TRBJ1-2; D call uncertain. CDR1 and CDR2 (germline): DFQATT, SNEGSKA (reference sequence). CDR3 length: 13 amino acids. Trimming removed 3 bases at V and 0 bases at J, with 8 bases between.

The genes are TRBV27 and TRBJ1-5; D gene unclear. Looked up from germline, CDR1 is MNHEY and CDR2 is SMNVEV (reference sequence). The CDR3 sequence is 12 residues long. V was shortened by 8 bases and J by 7 bases, with 12 bases between the two germline ends. The CDR3 bases are TGTGCCAGCGGCGATTCGGGGCAGCCCCAGCATTTT. This encodes CASGDSGQPQHF.

Concerning this clonotype: This is likely a read error, given that the CDR3 carries no conserved phenylalanine or tryptophan at its end. The limits of the CDR3 on the DNA are not certain, so only TCRdb's listed CDR3 is given. The CDR3 is CHQQRSDFSYG. This chain joins TRBV15 and TRBJ1-4. The germline CDR1 and CDR2 sequences are LNHNV and YYDKDF (reference sequence). Termini included, the CDR3 measures 11 amino acids.

This clonotype has at least ten counts. This chain uses TRBV19 with TRBJ2-1; no clear D. Germline CDR1 is LNHDA and CDR2 is SQIVND (reference sequence). There are 12 residues in the CDR3. Deletions cut 7 bases from V and 4 bases from J, with 8 bases between. CDR3 nucleotide sequence: TGTGCCAGTACCAGCACTTACAATGAGCAGTTCTTC. This codes for CASTSTYNEQFF.

This clonotype was counted once. The V and J genes are TRBV10-2 and TRBJ2-7; 8 positions match TRBD2. The CDR3 is made up of 16 amino acids. Per the germline V gene, CDR1 is WSHSY and CDR2 is SAAADI. V shed 2 bases and J 7 bases; nucleotides not matched to a gene: 13. For the CDR3, the DNA is TGCGCCAGCAGTGAGAAGCTTGGGACGATAGCGGGAGAGCAGTACTTC. This encodes CASSEKLGTIAGEQYF.

This clonotype was seen repeatedly, ten times or more. The J gene is TRBJ2-5, the V gene TRBV9, with 8 bases lining up with TRBD2. In germline, CDR1 is SGDLS, CDR2 YYNGEE. Trimming cost V 3 bases and J 5 bases; bases outside gene matches: 9. CDR3 length: 15 residues. The DNA for the CDR3 is TGTGCCAGCAGCGGACACGGGGGGGCCGATGAGACCCAGTACTTC. It specifies CASSGHGGADETQYF.

This clonotype has only a few counts. At one end, the junction sequence differs from germline, possibly due to a read error. The CDR3 spells CASSFSQTNNYGYPF. The CDR3 DNA sequence: TGTGCCAGCAGCTTTTCCCAGACCAACAACTATGGCTACCCCTTC. The gene calls are TRBV7-9 and TRBJ1-2; D not resolved. The CDR3 runs 15 residues. CDR1 and CDR2 from the germline V gene are SEHNR and FQNEAQ (reference sequence).

The V call is TRBV29-1, the J call TRBJ1-1, with D hard to call. Germline loops: CDR1 SQVTM, CDR2 ANQGSEA. V lost 5 bases and J 6 bases, leaving 13 bases between the germline ends. The CDR3 is made up of 12 amino acids. The CDR3 protein is CSVHGVSPEAFF. CDR3 nucleotides: TGCAGCGTTCACGGTGTAAGCCCTGAAGCTTTCTTT.

This clonotype showed up just a few times. The rearrangement joins TRBV6-5 to TRBJ2-7; 10 bases match TRBD2. The V segment lost 5 bases and the J segment 0 bases; nucleotides outside the gene matches: 4. Germline V gives CDR1 MNHEY, CDR2 SVGAGI. The CDR3 is 15 amino acids. This CDR3 reads CASSPSSGSSYEQYF. The CDR3 nucleotides are TGTGCCAGCAGTCCCTCTAGCGGGAGCTCCTACGAGCAGTACTTC.

This sequence joins TRBV20-1 and TRBJ2-7; D ambiguous. The CDR3 sequence is 12 residues long. Between the trimmed V and J ends, which lost 6 bases and 0 bases, there was a span of 9 bases. Germline values: CDR1 DFQATT, CDR2 SNEGSKA (reference sequence). The CDR3 spells CSAGFSSYEQYF. DNA of the CDR3: TGCAGTGCCGGGTTTAGCTCCTACGAGCAGTACTTC.

For this clonotype: No DNA is shown, since the ends of the CDR3 on it are uncertain; the CDR3 is the one TCRdb lists. The chain is built from TRBV7-9 and TRBJ2-3; the DNA was not used to check the table's D call, TRBD2. Germline lookup yields CDR1 SEHNR and CDR2 FQNEAQ (reference sequence). Termini included, the CDR3 measures 22 amino acids. The CDR3 sequence is CASSFYICSAGGLAVGTDTQYF.

This clonotype was detected a few times. The rearrangement links TRBV20-1 to TRBJ1-1; no clear D. Germline V gives CDR1 DFQATT, CDR2 SNEGSKA (reference sequence). There are 13 residues in the CDR3. The V and J ends lost 6 bases and 0 bases respectively, with 11 bases between them. The CDR3 loop reads CSAQWALNTEAFF. CDR3 sequence (DNA): TGCAGTGCCCAATGGGCCTTGAACACTGAAGCTTTCTTT.

This clonotype was observed a few times. The chain links TRBV12-3 or TRBV12-4 to TRBJ2-5; 8 bases are a match to TRBD1. The CDR3 covers 16 residues. Losses at the gene ends were 6 bases for V and 1 base for J; bases not matched to a gene: 10. The DNA for the CDR3 is TGTGCCAGCAGCCGCCCTAGGACAGGGAGCCAAGAGACCCAGTACTTC. It specifies CASSRPRTGSQETQYF.

This clonotype was counted a few times. This may be a read error, as it is one base from a much larger clone. The chain uses TRBV7-8 and TRBJ2-7; D may be TRBD1 or TRBD2 (5 bases each). The germline CDR1 and CDR2 sequences are SGHVS and FQNEAQ. The CDR3 covers 15 residues. CDR3 amino acids: CASSLVAGTSYEQHF. CDR3 nucleotides: TGTGCCAGCAGCTTAGTGGCAGGGACCTCCTACGAGCAGCACTTC.

There are many counts of this clonotype. The junction and the germline gene differ at one end; a read error may be behind it. The chain uses TRBV20-1 and TRBJ2-5; D not certain. Germline CDR1 DFQATT, CDR2 SNEGSKA (reference sequence). The CDR3 runs to 13 residues. CDR3 sequence (DNA): TGCAGTGCAAGAGTCCCAAACCAAGAGACCCAGTACTTC. Its protein is CSARVPNQETQYF.

The table lists this clonotype with many counts. This chain uses TRBV11-2 with TRBJ1-2; 10 nucleotides agree with TRBD1. This CDR3 has 15 residues. Unmatched junction bases numbered 8, after V lost 5 bases and J lost 5 bases. Germline values: CDR1 SGHAT, CDR2 FQNNGV. The CDR3 reads CASSPETGGAYGYTF. The CDR3 bases are TGTGCCAGCAGCCCGGAGACAGGGGGCGCTTATGGCTACACCTTC.

The DNA of the CDR3 is TGTGCCAGCAGGGGGCTTACGACGGCCAACTATGGCTACACCTTC. This gives the protein CASRGLTTANYGYTF. This chain links TRBV6-2 or TRBV6-3 with TRBJ1-2; D is perhaps TRBD1 (5 bases). The ends were cut back, 6 bases at V and 2 bases at J, with 16 bases in the middle. This CDR3 region has 15 residues. Germline V gene lookup returns CDR1 MNHEY and CDR2 SVGEGT.

In this sample, this clonotype turned up many times. V usage is TRBV20-1 and J usage is TRBJ2-1, with 9 nucleotides matching TRBD2. This CDR3 spans 14 amino acids. Looked up from germline, CDR1 is DFQATT and CDR2 is SNEGSKA (reference sequence). The V gene end was trimmed by 1 base and the J gene end by 9 bases; junction bases not matched to a gene: 7. The CDR3 protein is CSARGGGRAGEQFF. CDR3 in DNA: TGCAGTGCTAGAGGTGGCGGGAGGGCTGGTGAGCAGTTCTTC.

This clonotype was picked up many times. This chain joins TRBV13 and TRBJ2-3; D not certain. The germline gives CDR1 PRHDT, CDR2 FYEKMQ (reference sequence). Between the trimmed V and J ends, which lost 6 bases and 5 bases, there was a span of 6 bases. The CDR3 is made up of 11 amino acids. The CDR3 nucleotides read TGTGCCAGCAGATTGGAAGATACGCAGTATTTT. This gives the protein CASRLEDTQYF.

In this sample, this clonotype turned up many times. The chain recombines TRBV19 with TRBJ2-1; D gene ambiguous. The V gene's germline CDR1 is LNHDA and CDR2 SQIVND (reference sequence). Trimming removed 3 bases from V and 8 bases from J, with 20 bases in between. The CDR3 contains 16 residues. The CDR3 nucleotides read TGTGCCAGTAGTATTTTAAAACTCACACCATGGGATGAGCAGTTCTTC. Residues: CASSILKLTPWDEQFF.

The chain carries TRBV5-8 and TRBJ2-5; D might be TRBD2 (6 bases). CDR1 and CDR2 from the germline V gene are SGHTS and YDEGEE. This CDR3 has 17 residues. The V and J ends lost 0 bases and 5 bases respectively, with 20 bases between them. The CDR3 sequence: CASSLGTTGGVEETQYF. DNA for the CDR3: TGTGCCAGCAGCTTGGGGACTACCGGGGGAGTAGAGGAGACCCAGTACTTC.

The V and J genes are TRBV7-8 and TRBJ1-4; D perhaps matches TRBD1 (5 bases). V lost 2 bases to trimming and J lost 15 bases, with 25 bases between them. CDR3 length: 16 residues. The germline CDR1 and CDR2 sequences are SGHVS and FQNEAQ. CDR3 nucleotide sequence: TGTGCCAGCAGCTTATTCCAAGGAGGGGATAATGAAAGATTGTTTTTT. This gives the protein CASSLFQGGDNERLFF.

This clonotype was detected many times. V and J are TRBV6-6 and TRBJ2-3; TRBD1 agrees at 11 bases. The CDR3 is made up of 17 amino acids. Germline CDR1 is MNHNY and CDR2 is SVGAGI (reference sequence). The V and J ends lost 6 bases and 5 bases, in that order; junction bases with no gene match: 13. Here the CDR3 reads CASSLGQGAIGRDTQYF. The DNA for the CDR3 is TGTGCCAGCAGCCTCGGACAGGGGGCAATCGGGCGAGATACGCAGTATTTT.